These 5 T cell receptor beta chains originate from one sample sequenced in a study of shared clonotypes between healthy human individuals. Libraries were prepared by immunoSEQ multiplex PCR; TCRdb keeps only in-frame clonotypes and omits some of them. The table records under 850,000 clones, 72% of them present only once. What was sequenced was memory CD4+ T cells sorted from blood. Subset given: CD45RA-negative fraction. The source is a woman in her twenties or thirties in good health.

The rearrangement joins TRBV28 to TRBJ2-7; tentatively, D is TRBD1 (6 bases). Deletions cut 6 bases from V and 2 bases from J, with 14 bases between. Germline V gives CDR1 MDHEN, CDR2 SYDVKM. The CDR3 is 14 residues long. The CDR3 here is CASRLLEGAYEQYF. Here the CDR3 DNA reads TGTGCCAGCAGGCTTCTTGAGGGGGCCTACGAGCAGTACTTC. The full variable domain, completed using reference TRBV28 and TRBJ2-7, is DVKVTQSSRYLVKRTGEKVFLECVQDMDHENMFWYRQDPGLGLRLIYFSYDVKMKEKGDIPEGYSVSREKKERFSLILESASTNQTSMYLCASRLLEGAYEQYFGPGTRLTVT.

CDR3 residues: CASSLGLAMNSYEQYF. Here the CDR3 DNA reads TGTGCCAGCAGCTTAGGACTAGCGATGAACTCCTACGAGCAGTACTTC. The J gene is TRBJ2-7, the V gene TRBV11-2, with 8 nucleotides matching TRBD2. Germline assignment: CDR1 SGHAT and CDR2 FQNNGV. V shed 1 base and J 0 bases; nucleotides not matched to a gene: 5. The CDR3 sequence is 16 residues long.

The chain employs TRBV6-6 and TRBJ1-1, with D possibly being TRBD1 (5 bases). Trimming took off 11 bases at V and 4 bases at J, with 17 bases between the two ends. This CDR3 region has 13 residues. Germline V gene lookup returns CDR1 MNHNY and CDR2 SVGAGI (reference sequence). The chain's CDR3 is CAVGNGGVTEAFF. Written as DNA, the CDR3 is TGTGCCGTCGGGAACGGGGGGGTCACTGAAGCTTTCTTT.

This clone was seen a few times. The rearrangement uses TRBV6-6 and TRBJ2-2; 8 bases are shared with TRBD1. This CDR3 is 15 amino acids long. V lost 5 bases to trimming and J lost 4 bases; unmatched junction nucleotides: 6. The germline gives CDR1 MNHNY, CDR2 SVGAGI (reference sequence). CDR3 nucleotides: TGTGCCAGCAGTGCTCCGACAGGGGCCACCGGGGAGCTGTTTTTT. This sequence encodes CASSAPTGATGELFF.

This chain uses TRBV2 with TRBJ2-5; D is unclear. The J call may be incorrect, as the DNA end agrees better with TRBJ2-7. Germline CDR1 is SNHLY and CDR2 is FYNNEI. This CDR3 has 12 residues. This chain's CDR3 is CASSEAFYEQYF. In DNA form, the CDR3 reads TGTGCCAGCAGTGAAGCGTTCTACGAGCAGTACTTC.